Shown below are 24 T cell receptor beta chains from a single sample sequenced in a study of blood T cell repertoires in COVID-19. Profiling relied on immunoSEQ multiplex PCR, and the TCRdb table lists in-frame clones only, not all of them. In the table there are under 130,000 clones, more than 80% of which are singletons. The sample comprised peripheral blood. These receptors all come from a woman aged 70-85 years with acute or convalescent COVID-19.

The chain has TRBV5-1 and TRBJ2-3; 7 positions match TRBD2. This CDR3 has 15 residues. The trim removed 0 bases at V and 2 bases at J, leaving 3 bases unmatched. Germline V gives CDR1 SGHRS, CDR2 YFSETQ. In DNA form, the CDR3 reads TGCGCCAGCAGCTTGGCCAGCGGGGCCACAGATACGCAGTATTTT. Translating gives CASSLASGATDTQYF.

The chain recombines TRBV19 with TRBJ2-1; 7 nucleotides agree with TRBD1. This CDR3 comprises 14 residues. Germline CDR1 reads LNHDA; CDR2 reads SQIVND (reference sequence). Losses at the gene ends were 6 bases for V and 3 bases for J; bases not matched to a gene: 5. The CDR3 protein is CASSLGTDYNEQFF. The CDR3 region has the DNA TGTGCCAGTAGCCTCGGGACAGACTACAATGAGCAGTTCTTC.

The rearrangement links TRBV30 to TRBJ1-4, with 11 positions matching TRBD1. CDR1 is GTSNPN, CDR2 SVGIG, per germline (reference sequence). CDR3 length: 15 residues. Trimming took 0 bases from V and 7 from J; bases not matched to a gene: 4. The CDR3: CAWSVLGQGAEKLFF. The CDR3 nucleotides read TGTGCCTGGAGTGTACTCGGACAGGGGGCTGAAAAACTGTTTTTT.

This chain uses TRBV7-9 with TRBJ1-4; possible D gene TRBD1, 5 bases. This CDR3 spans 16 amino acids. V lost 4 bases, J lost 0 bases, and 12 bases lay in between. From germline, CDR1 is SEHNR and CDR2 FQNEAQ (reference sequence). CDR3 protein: CASSWGGLTTNEKLFF. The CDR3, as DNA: TGTGCCAGCAGCTGGGGGGGACTCACAACTAATGAAAAACTGTTTTTT.

In nucleotides, the CDR3 is TGTGCCAGTAGTTATGGGTCATGGGAGGAGCAGTACTTC. This encodes CASSYGSWEEQYF. The chain joins TRBV19 to TRBJ2-7; D possibly corresponds to TRBD2 (5 bases). V shed 5 bases and J shed 7 bases, with 15 bases lying between them. Germline-derived CDR1 and CDR2 are LNHDA and SQIVND (reference sequence). This CDR3 comprises 13 residues.

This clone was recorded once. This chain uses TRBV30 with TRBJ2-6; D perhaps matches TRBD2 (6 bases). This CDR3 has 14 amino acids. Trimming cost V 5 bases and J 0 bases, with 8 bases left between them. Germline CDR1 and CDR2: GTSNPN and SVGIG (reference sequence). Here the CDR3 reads CAWDGSSGANVLTF. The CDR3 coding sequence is TGTGCCTGGGACGGGAGCTCTGGGGCCAACGTCCTGACTTTC.

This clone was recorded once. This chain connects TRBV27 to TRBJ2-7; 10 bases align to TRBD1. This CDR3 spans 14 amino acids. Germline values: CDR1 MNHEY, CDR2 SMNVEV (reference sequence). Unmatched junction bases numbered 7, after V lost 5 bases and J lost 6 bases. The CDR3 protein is CASSPGTGVREQYF. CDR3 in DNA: TGTGCCAGCAGTCCGGGGACAGGGGTTCGCGAGCAGTACTTC.

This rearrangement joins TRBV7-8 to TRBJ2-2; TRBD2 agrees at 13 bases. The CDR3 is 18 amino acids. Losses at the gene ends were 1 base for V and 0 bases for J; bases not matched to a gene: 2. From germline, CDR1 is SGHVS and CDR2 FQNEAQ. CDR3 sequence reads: CASSLVLAGGSNTGELFF. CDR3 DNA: TGTGCCAGCAGCTTAGTACTAGCGGGGGGGTCGAACACCGGGGAGCTGTTTTTT.

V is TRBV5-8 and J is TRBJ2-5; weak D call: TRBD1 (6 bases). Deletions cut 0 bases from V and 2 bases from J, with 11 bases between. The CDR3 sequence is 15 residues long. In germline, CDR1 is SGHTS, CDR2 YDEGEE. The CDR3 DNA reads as TGTGCCAGCAGCTTGGACCAGGGGTATCAAGAGACCCAGTACTTC. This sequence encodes CASSLDQGYQETQYF.

The DNA of the CDR3 is TGTGCCAGCAGCCAGGACAGCTATTCAACAGATACGCAGTATTTT. Translated, it gives CASSQDSYSTDTQYF. The V gene is TRBV5-6, the J gene TRBJ2-3; the D gene is possibly TRBD1 (6 bases). The V and J ends lost 4 bases and 3 bases respectively, with 15 bases between them. Germline assignment: CDR1 SGHDT and CDR2 YYEEEE. The CDR3 extends over 15 amino acids.

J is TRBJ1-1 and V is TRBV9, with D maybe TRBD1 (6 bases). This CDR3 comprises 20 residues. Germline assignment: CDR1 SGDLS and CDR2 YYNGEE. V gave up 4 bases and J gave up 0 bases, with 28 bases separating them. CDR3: CASSLSSQRDKHAMNTEAFF. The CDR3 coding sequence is TGTGCCAGCAGCCTAAGTAGTCAGCGGGACAAACATGCCATGAACACTGAAGCTTTCTTT.

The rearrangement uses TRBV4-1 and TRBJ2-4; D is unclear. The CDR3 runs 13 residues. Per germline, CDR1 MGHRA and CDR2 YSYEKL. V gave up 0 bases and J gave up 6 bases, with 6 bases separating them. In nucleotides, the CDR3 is TGCGCCAGCAGCCAAGATCGAGTAAACATTCAGTACTTC. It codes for CASSQDRVNIQYF.

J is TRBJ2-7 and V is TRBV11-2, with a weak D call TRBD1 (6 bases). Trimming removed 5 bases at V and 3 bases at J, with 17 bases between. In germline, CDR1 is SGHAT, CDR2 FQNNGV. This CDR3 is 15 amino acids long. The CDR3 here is CASSLYSRRGYEQYF. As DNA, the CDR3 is TGTGCCAGCAGCCTGTATTCCCGCAGGGGCTACGAGCAGTACTTC.

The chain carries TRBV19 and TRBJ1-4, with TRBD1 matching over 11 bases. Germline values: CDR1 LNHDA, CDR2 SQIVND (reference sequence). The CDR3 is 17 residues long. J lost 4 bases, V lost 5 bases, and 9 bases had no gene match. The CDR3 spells CASSGIPGQGVNEKLFF. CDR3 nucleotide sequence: TGTGCCAGTAGTGGAATTCCGGGACAGGGGGTTAATGAAAAACTGTTTTTT.

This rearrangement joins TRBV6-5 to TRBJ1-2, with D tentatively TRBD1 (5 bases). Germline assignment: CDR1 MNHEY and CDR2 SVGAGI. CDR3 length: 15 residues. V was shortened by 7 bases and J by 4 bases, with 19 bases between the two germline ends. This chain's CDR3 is CASTFLVGGFYGYTF. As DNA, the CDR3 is TGTGCCAGCACTTTTCTGGTCGGGGGGTTCTATGGCTACACCTTC.

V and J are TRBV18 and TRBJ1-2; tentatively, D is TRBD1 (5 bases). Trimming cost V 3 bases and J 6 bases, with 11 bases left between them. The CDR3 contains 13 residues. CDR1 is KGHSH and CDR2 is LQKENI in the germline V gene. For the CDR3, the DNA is TGTGCCAGCTCACCTAGGGGATTTGATGGCTACACCTTC. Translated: CASSPRGFDGYTF.

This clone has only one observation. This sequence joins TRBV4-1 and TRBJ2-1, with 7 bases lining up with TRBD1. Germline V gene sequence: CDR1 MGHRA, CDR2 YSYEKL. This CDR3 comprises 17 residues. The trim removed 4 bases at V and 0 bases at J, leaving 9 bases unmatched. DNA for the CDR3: TGCGCCAGCAGCCCCCGGGACAGCGCGAGCTCCTACAATGAGCAGTTCTTC. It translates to CASSPRDSASSYNEQFF.

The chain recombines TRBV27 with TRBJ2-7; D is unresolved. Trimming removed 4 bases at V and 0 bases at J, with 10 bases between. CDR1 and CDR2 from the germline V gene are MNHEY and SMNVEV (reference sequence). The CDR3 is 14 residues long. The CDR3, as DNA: TGTGCCAGCAGTTCCAACAGAGACTCCTACGAGCAGTACTTC. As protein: CASSSNRDSYEQYF.

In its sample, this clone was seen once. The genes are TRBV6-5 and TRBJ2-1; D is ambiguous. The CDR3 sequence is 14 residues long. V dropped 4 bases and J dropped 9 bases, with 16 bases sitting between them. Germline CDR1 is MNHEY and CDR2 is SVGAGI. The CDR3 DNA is TGTGCCAGCAGTTCCATGGCCCCTCCGGGTGAGCAGTTCTTC. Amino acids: CASSSMAPPGEQFF.

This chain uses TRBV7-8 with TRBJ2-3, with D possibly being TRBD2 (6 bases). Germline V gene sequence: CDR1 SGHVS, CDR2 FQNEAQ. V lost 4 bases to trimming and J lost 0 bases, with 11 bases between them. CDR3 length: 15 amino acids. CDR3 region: CASSYILASTDTQYF. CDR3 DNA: TGTGCCAGCAGCTACATCCTAGCGAGCACAGATACGCAGTATTTT.

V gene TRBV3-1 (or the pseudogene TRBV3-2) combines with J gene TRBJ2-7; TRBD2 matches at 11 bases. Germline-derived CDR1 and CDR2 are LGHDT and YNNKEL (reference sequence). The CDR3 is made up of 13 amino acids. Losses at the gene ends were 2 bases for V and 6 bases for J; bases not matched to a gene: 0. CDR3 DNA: TGTGCCAGCAGCCAACTAGCGGGGGGCGAGCAGTACTTC. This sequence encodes CASSQLAGGEQYF.

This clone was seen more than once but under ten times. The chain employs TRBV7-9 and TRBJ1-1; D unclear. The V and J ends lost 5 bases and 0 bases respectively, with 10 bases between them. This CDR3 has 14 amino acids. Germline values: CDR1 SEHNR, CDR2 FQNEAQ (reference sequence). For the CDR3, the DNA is TGTGCCAGCAGCCGGTCCCCCTTGAACACTGAAGCTTTCTTT. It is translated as CASSRSPLNTEAFF.

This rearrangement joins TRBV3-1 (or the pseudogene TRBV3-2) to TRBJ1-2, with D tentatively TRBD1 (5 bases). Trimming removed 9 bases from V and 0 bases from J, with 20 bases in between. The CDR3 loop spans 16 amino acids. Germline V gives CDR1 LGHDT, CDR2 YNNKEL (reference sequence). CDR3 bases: TGTGCCAGTATGCCCACGGGGGACCCTTCTAACTATGGCTACACCTTC. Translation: CASMPTGDPSNYGYTF.

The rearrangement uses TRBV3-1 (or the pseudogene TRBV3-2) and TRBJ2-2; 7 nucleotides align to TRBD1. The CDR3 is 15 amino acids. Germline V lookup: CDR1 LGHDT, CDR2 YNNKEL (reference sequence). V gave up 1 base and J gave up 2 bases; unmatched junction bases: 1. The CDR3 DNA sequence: TGTGCCAGCAGCCAAGGGACAGGAAACACCGGGGAGCTGTTTTTT. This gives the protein CASSQGTGNTGELFF.